These 17 T cell receptor beta chains share one sample of origin, sequenced in a study of blood T cell repertoires in COVID-19. Sequencing used immunoSEQ multiplex PCR; TCRdb keeps in-frame clones, though not all of them. The data show over 150,000 clones, around 84% seen once. The source material was peripheral blood. The origin of the receptors is a man older than 75 with acute or convalescent COVID-19.

This clone was picked up one time. CDR3 in amino acids: CASRRLVYEQFF. CDR3 nucleotides: TGCGCCAGCAGGCGACTAGTGTATGAGCAGTTCTTC. The chain couples TRBV5-1 to TRBJ2-1; D is possibly TRBD2 (6 bases). Trimming took off 5 bases at V and 8 bases at J, with 11 bases between the two ends. This CDR3 region has 12 residues. The V gene's germline CDR1 is SGHRS and CDR2 YFSETQ.

This chain uses TRBV15 with TRBJ2-7; unclear D gene. V lost 0 bases and J lost 0, with 3 bases in between. Germline CDR1 and CDR2: LNHNV and YYDKDF (reference sequence). This CDR3 comprises 13 residues. As DNA, the CDR3 is TGTGCCACCAGCAGAGATAGCTCCTACGAGCAGTACGTC. Its translation: CATSRDSSYEQYV.

The chain couples TRBV6-5 to TRBJ2-7; D is undetermined. The V end was cut by 6 bases, the J end by 3 bases, with 15 bases between. The germline V gene encodes CDR1 MNHEY and CDR2 SVGAGI. The CDR3 is 14 residues long. CDR3 coding DNA: TGTGCCAGCAGCCTGCAACAGAGTCTCTACGAGCAGTACTTC. Its translation is CASSLQQSLYEQYF.

This chain uses TRBV18 with TRBJ1-1, with 7 bases lining up with TRBD1. The germline V gene encodes CDR1 KGHSH and CDR2 LQKENI. This CDR3 spans 14 amino acids. Unmatched junction bases numbered 11, after V lost 3 bases and J lost 10 bases. The CDR3: CASSPTRDSLGAFF. DNA for the CDR3: TGTGCCAGCTCACCTACTCGGGACAGTCTGGGAGCTTTCTTT. The variable domain in full, completed from reference TRBV18 and TRBJ1-1, reads NAGVMQNPRHLVRRRGQEARLRCSPMKGHSHVYWYRQLPEEGLKFMVYLQKENIIDESGMPKERFSAEFPKEGPSILRIQQVVRGDSAAYFCASSPTRDSLGAFFGQGTRLTVV.

This clone appeared once. The chain carries TRBV28 and TRBJ2-1; 13 bases align to TRBD2. From germline, CDR1 is MDHEN and CDR2 SYDVKM. The CDR3 consists of 15 residues. Unmatched junction bases numbered 3, after V lost 4 bases and J lost 6 bases. CDR3 in DNA: TGTGCCAGCAGTTCGACTAGCGGGGGGCCCAATGAGCAGTTCTTC. Translation gives CASSSTSGGPNEQFF.

The chain couples TRBV20-1 to TRBJ2-7; 8 nucleotides line up with TRBD1. Germline loops: CDR1 DFQATT, CDR2 SNEGSKA (reference sequence). J lost 4 bases, V lost 3 bases, and 8 bases had no gene match. This CDR3 is built from 14 residues. As DNA, the CDR3 is TGCAGTGCTAGTAGCACGACAGGGGATTACGAGCAGTACTTC. Protein: CSASSTTGDYEQYF.

The chain combines TRBV30 with TRBJ1-1, with a tentative D call TRBD1 (6 bases). Trimming took 5 bases from V and 4 from J, leaving 14 bases between them. Germline lookup yields CDR1 GTSNPN and CDR2 SVGIG (reference sequence). The CDR3 loop spans 13 amino acids. CDR3 sequence reads: CAWSGGPATEAFF. The CDR3 nucleotides are TGTGCCTGGTCCGGGGGGCCGGCCACTGAAGCTTTCTTT.

The gene calls are TRBV5-1 and TRBJ2-5, with D perhaps TRBD1 (5 bases). The CDR3 covers 14 residues. Trimming cost V 4 bases and J 2 bases, with 12 bases left between them. Germline V gene sequence: CDR1 SGHRS, CDR2 YFSETQ. The CDR3 DNA is TGCGCCAGCAGCCAAGGACATCGTCAAGAGACCCAGTACTTC. Translating gives CASSQGHRQETQYF.

The chain joins TRBV29-1 to TRBJ1-1, with 8 nucleotides matching TRBD1. The CDR3 is made up of 17 amino acids. V trimming: 0 bases; J trimming: 0 bases; junction bases outside the gene matches: 9. Germline CDR1 and CDR2: SQVTM and ANQGSEA. DNA of the CDR3: TGCAGCGTTGAAGATAAACAGGGGGTTCGCATGAACACTGAAGCTTTCTTT. Its protein is CSVEDKQGVRMNTEAFF.

The chain uses TRBV5-4 and TRBJ2-5; TRBD2 aligns across 7 bases. The length of the CDR3 is 15 residues. The ends lost 1 base at V and 5 bases at J; junction bases unmatched: 8. Germline V CDR1 and CDR2: SGHNT, YYREEE (reference sequence). The CDR3 coding sequence is TGTGCCAGCAGCTTGTTGGGGGAGGGGCGTGAGACCCAGTACTTC. Translating it yields CASSLLGEGRETQYF.

The chain joins TRBV19 to TRBJ1-2; 9 bases are a match to TRBD1. This CDR3 is 14 amino acids long. Trimming removed 6 bases from V and 2 bases from J; junction bases left unmatched: 4. Germline values: CDR1 LNHDA, CDR2 SQIVND (reference sequence). The DNA of the CDR3 is TGTGCCAGTAGCCGCGGGACAGGGAACTATGGCTACACCTTC. It encodes CASSRGTGNYGYTF.

V usage is TRBV12-2 and J usage is TRBJ2-7; TRBD1, the table's D call, lacks a check against the DNA. TRBV12-2 is a listed pseudogene. The CDR3 consists of 16 residues. The CDR3 DNA follows: TGTGCAAGTCGCTTACACCAGGGAAGGGCCGGGTACGAGCAGTACGTC. Translated: CASRLHQGRAGYEQYV.

The chain carries TRBV11-1 and TRBJ2-7; tentative D call: TRBD1 (6 bases). Germline CDR1 is SGHAT and CDR2 is FQDESV (reference sequence). This CDR3 comprises 14 residues. Trimming cost V 5 bases and J 5 bases, with 16 bases left between them. CDR3 bases: TGTGCCAGCAGCCGCGAACAGGGCCGGAACGAGCAGTACTTC. Residues: CASSREQGRNEQYF. The full variable domain, in which reference TRBV11-1 and TRBJ2-7 provide the parts outside the CDR3, is EAEVAQSPRYKITEKSQAVAFWCDPISGHATLYWYRQILGQGPELLVQFQDESVVDDSQLPKDRFSAERLKGVDSTLKIQPAELGDSAMYLCASSREQGRNEQYFGPGTRLTVT.

The V call is TRBV5-1, the J call TRBJ2-7; D ambiguous. V was trimmed by 8 bases and J by 4 bases, leaving 4 bases between them. Germline CDR1 reads SGHRS; CDR2 reads YFSETQ. The CDR3 loop spans 9 amino acids. The CDR3 DNA follows: TGCGCCAGTAAATACGAGCAGTACGTC. Translated, it gives CASKYEQYV.

The chain carries TRBV7-6 and TRBJ1-4; 7 nucleotides agree with TRBD1. Trimming at V came to 3 bases and at J to 0 bases, leaving 7 bases not matched to a gene. Germline V gene sequence: CDR1 SGHVS, CDR2 FNYEAQ. The CDR3 has 17 residues. The CDR3 is CASSLRQGQATNEKLFF. The CDR3 nucleotides are TGTGCCAGCAGCTTGAGACAGGGTCAAGCAACTAATGAAAAACTGTTTTTT. The entire variable domain, with the rest obtained from reference TRBV7-6 and TRBJ1-4, is as follows: GAGVSQSPRYKVTKRGQDVALRCDPISGHVSLYWYRQALGQGPEFLTYFNYEAQQDKSGLPNDRFSAERPEGSISTLTIQRTEQRDSAMYRCASSLRQGQATNEKLFFGSGTQLSVL.

The V call is TRBV11-3, the J call TRBJ2-1; TRBD1 is a possible D gene (5 bases). The V gene's germline CDR1 is SGHNT and CDR2 YENEEA. Trimming stripped 1 base from V and 8 bases from J, with 9 bases between. This CDR3 has 13 amino acids. This CDR3 is CASSLGGSDEQFF. CDR3 nucleotides: TGTGCCAGCAGCTTAGGGGGCTCGGATGAGCAGTTCTTC.

This chain connects TRBV5-1 to TRBJ2-5; 13 bases align to TRBD2. The CDR3 loop spans 16 amino acids. V lost 4 bases and J lost 6; bases outside the gene matches: 9. Germline lookup yields CDR1 SGHRS and CDR2 YFSETQ. CDR3 DNA sequence: TGCGCCAGCAGCGTCGATACTAGCGGGGGGGCGAAGACCCAGTACTTC. It specifies CASSVDTSGGAKTQYF. Full variable domain (missing parts from reference TRBV5-1 and TRBJ2-5): KAGVTQTPRYLIKTRGQQVTLSCSPISGHRSVSWYQQTPGQGLQFLFEYFSETQRNKGNFPGRFSGRQFSNSRSEMNVSTLELGDSALYLCASSVDTSGGAKTQYFGPGTRLLVL.